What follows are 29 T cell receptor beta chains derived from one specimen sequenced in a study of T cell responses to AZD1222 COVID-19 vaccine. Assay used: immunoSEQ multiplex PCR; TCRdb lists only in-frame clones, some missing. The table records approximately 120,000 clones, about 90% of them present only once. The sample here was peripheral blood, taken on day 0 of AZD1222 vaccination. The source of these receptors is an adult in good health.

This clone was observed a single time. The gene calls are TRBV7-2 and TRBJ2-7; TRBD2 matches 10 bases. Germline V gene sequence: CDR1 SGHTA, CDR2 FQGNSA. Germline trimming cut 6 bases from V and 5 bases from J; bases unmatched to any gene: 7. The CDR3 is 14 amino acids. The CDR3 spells CASRKAGGLDEQYF. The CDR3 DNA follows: TGTGCCAGCAGGAAAGCGGGAGGGCTTGACGAGCAGTACTTC. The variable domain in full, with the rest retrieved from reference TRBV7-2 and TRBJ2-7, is GAGVSQSPSNKVTEKGKDVELRCDPISGHTALYWYRQSLGQGLEFLIYFQGNSAPDKSGLPSDRFSAERTGGSVSTLTIQRTQQEDSAVYLCASRKAGGLDEQYFGPGTRLTVT.

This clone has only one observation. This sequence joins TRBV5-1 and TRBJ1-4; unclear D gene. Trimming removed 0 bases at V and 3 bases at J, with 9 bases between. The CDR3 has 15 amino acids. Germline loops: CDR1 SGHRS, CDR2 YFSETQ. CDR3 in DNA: TGCGCCAGCAGCTTGGAAGCAGCCTCTAATGAAAAACTGTTTTTT. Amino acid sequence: CASSLEAASNEKLFF.

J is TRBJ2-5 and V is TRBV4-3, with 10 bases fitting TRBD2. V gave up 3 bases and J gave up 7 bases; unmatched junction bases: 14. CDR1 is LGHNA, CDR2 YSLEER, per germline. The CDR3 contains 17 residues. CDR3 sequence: CASSQDTSGTRVGTQYF. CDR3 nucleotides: TGCGCCAGCAGCCAGGATACTAGCGGGACCCGGGTGGGGACCCAGTACTTC.

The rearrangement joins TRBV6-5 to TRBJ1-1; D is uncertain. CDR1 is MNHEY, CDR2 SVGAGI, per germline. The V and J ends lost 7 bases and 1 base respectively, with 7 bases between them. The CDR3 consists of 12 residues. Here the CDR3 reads CASTAPNTEAFF. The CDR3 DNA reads TGTGCCAGCACCGCACCGAACACTGAAGCTTTCTTT.

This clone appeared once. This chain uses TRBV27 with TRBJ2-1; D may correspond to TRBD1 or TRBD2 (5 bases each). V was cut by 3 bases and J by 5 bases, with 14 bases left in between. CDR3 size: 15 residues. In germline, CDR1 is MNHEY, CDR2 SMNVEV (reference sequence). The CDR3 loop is CASSFRGQGDNEQFF. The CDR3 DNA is TGTGCCAGCAGTTTTAGAGGGCAGGGAGACAATGAGCAGTTCTTC.

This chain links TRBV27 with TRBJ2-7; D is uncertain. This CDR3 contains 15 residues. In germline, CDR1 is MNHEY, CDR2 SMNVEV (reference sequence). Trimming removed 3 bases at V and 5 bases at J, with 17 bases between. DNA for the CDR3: TGTGCCAGCAGTTTCACACCCCAGCCTTCGAACGAGCAGTACTTC. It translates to CASSFTPQPSNEQYF.

CDR3 sequence: CASSVAVGYGYTF. In DNA, the CDR3 is TGCGCCAGCAGTGTCGCAGTAGGCTATGGCTACACCTTC. The V call is TRBV10-1, the J call TRBJ1-2; D call uncertain. Germline CDR1 WNHNN, CDR2 SYGVQD (reference sequence). Between the trimmed V and J ends, which lost 4 bases and 4 bases, there was a span of 10 bases. This CDR3 is 13 amino acids long.

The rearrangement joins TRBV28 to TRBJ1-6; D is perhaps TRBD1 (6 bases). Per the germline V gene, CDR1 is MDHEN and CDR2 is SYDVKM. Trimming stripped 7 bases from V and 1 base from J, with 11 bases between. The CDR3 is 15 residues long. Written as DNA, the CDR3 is TGTGCCAGCAACAGGGTAGATTCCTATAATTCACCCCTCCACTTT. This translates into CASNRVDSYNSPLHF.

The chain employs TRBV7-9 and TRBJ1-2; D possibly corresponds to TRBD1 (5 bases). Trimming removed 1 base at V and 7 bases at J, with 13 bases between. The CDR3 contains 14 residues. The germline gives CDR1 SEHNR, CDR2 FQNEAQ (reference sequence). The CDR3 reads CASSLEPQGGGYTF. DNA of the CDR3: TGTGCCAGCAGCTTAGAGCCCCAGGGCGGTGGCTACACCTTC.

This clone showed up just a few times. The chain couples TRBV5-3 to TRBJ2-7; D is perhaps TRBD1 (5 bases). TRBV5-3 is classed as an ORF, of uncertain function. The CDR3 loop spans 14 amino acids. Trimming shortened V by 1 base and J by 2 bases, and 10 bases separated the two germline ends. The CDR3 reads CARSLQDSPYEQYF. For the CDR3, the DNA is TGTGCCAGAAGCTTGCAAGACAGCCCCTACGAGCAGTACTTC.

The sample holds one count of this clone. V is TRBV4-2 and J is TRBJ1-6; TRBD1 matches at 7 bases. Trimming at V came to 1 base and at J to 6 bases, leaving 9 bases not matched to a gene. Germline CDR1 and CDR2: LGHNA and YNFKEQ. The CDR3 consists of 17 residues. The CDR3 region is CASSQVGQRAGNSPLHF. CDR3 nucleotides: TGTGCCAGCAGCCAAGTGGGACAGAGGGCGGGTAATTCACCCCTCCACTTT.

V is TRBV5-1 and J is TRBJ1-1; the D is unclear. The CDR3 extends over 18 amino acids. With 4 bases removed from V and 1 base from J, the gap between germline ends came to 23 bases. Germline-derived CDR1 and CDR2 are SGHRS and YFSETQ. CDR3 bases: TGCGCCAGCAGCCAAGGGTTATGGGCGGGAGTTGGGAACACTGAAGCTTTCTTT. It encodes CASSQGLWAGVGNTEAFF.

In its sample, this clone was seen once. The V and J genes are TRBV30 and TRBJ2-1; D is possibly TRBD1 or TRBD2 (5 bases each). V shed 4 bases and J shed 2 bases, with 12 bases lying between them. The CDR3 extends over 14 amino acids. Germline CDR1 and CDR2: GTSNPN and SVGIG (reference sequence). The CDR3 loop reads CAWTGRTTYNEQFF. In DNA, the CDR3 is TGTGCCTGGACGGGGCGGACAACCTACAATGAGCAGTTCTTC.

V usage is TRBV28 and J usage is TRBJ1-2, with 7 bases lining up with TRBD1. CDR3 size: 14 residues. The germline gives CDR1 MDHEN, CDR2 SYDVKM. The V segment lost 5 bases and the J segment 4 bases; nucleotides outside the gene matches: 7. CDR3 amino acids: CASSPDRLFYGYTF. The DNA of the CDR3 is TGTGCCAGCAGTCCGGACAGGTTATTCTATGGCTACACCTTC.

In DNA form, the CDR3 reads TGTGCCAGCAGCTTAGAAGTCGGGGGGCCCGCCTATGGCTACACCTTC. Translation gives CASSLEVGGPAYGYTF. The chain uses TRBV7-2 and TRBJ1-2; D perhaps matches TRBD1 (6 bases). Trimming shortened V by 1 base and J by 4 bases, and 16 bases separated the two germline ends. The germline gives CDR1 SGHTA, CDR2 FQGNSA. This CDR3 comprises 16 residues.

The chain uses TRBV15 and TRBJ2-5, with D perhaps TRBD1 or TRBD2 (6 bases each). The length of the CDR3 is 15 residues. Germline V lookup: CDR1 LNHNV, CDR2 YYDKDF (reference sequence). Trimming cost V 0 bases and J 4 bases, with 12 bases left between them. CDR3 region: CATSRDPRGGETQYF. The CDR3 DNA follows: TGTGCCACCAGCAGAGATCCCAGGGGAGGAGAGACCCAGTACTTC.

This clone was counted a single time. CDR3 coding DNA: TGCGCCAGCAGCTTGGCAGGGACGAACACTGAAGCTTTCTTT. Its protein product is CASSLAGTNTEAFF. The rearrangement uses TRBV5-1 and TRBJ1-1, with D tentatively TRBD1 (5 bases). There are 14 residues in the CDR3. Trimming stripped 0 bases from V and 1 base from J, with 7 bases between. Germline V gene data show CDR1 as SGHRS and CDR2 as YFSETQ.

In DNA, the CDR3 is TGTGCCCCCCTATATCCGGACGCGGCTGGCTACACCTTC. Translation gives CAPLYPDAAGYTF. The chain links TRBV5-3 to TRBJ1-2; D call uncertain. TRBV5-3 carries the ORF label, with uncertain function. The CDR3 extends over 13 amino acids. V was trimmed by 10 bases and J by 7 bases, leaving 20 bases between them.

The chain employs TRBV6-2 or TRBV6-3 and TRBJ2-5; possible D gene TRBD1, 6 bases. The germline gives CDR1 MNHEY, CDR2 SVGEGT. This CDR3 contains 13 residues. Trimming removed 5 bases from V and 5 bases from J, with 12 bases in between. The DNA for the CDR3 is TGTGCCAGCAGTAAAGAGGGGGTTGAGACCCAGTACTTC. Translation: CASSKEGVETQYF.

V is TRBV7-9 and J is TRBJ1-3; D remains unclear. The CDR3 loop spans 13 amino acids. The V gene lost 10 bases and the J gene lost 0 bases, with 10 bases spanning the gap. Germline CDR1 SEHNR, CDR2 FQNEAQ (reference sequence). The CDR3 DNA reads TGTGCCATAACTTCAAGCTCTGGAAACACCATATATTTT. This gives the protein CAITSSSGNTIYF. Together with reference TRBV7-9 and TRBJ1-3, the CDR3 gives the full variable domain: DTGVSQNPRHKITKRGQNVTFRCDPISEHNRLYWYRQTLGQGPEFLTYFQNEAQLEKSRLLSDRFSAERPKGSFSTLEIQRTEQGDSAMYLCAITSSSGNTIYFGEGSWLTVV.

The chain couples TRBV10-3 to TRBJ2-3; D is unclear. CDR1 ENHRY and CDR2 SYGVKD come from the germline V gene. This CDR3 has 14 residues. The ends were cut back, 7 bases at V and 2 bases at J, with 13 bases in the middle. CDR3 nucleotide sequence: TGTGCCATCACCCCGGGCGACGTCACAGATACGCAGTATTTT. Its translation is CAITPGDVTDTQYF.

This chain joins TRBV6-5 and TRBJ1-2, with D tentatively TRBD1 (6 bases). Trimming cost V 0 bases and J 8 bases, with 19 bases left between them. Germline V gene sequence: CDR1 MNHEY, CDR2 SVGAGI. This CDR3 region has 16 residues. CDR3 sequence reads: CASSYSLVGGGGGYTF. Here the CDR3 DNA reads TGTGCCAGCAGTTACTCGCTTGTGGGGGGCGGAGGGGGCTACACCTTC.

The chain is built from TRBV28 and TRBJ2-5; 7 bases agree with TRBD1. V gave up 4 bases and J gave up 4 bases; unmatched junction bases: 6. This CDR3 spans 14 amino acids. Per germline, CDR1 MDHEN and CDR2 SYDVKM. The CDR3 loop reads CASSSSGQIETQYF. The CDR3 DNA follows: TGTGCCAGCAGTTCCTCGGGACAGATAGAGACCCAGTACTTC.

The CDR3 nucleotides are TGTGCCAGCAGCCAAGATCTAAGCGGGGCTAGCCCCTCTAGCACAGATACGCAGTATTTT. This encodes CASSQDLSGASPSSTDTQYF. The rearrangement joins TRBV4-2 to TRBJ2-3; 7 nucleotides match TRBD2. V shed 0 bases and J 0 bases; nucleotides not matched to a gene: 15. Germline V CDR1 and CDR2: LGHNA, YNFKEQ. CDR3 length: 20 residues.

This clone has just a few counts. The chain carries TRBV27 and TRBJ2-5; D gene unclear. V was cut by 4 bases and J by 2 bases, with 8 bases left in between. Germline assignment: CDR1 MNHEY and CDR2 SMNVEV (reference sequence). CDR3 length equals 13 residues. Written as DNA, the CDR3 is TGTGCCAGCAGTTGGACGTCTCAAGAGACCCAGTACTTC. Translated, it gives CASSWTSQETQYF.

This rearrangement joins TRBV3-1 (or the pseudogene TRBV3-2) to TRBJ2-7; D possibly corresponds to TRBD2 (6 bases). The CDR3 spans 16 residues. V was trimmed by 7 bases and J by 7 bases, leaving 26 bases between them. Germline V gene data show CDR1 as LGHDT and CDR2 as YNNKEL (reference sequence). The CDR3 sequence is CASNYPVGGELREQYF. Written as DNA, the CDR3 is TGTGCCAGCAACTATCCCGTTGGAGGGGAACTTCGAGAGCAGTACTTC.

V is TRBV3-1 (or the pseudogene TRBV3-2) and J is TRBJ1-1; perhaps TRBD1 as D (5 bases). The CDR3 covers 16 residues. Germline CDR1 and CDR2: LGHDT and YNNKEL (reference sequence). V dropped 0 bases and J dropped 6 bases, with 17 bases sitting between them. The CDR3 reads CASSQDIVAGDAEAFF. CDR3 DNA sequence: TGTGCCAGCAGCCAAGATATTGTGGCGGGGGACGCTGAAGCTTTCTTT.

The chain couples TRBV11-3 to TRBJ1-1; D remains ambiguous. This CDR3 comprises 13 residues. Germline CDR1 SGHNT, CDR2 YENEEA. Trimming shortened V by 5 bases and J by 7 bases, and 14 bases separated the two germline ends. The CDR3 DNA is TGTGCCAGCAGCCGCCTTCTGGGCGGTGAAGCTTTCTTT. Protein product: CASSRLLGGEAFF.

The CDR3 coding sequence is TGTGCCTGGAGTCCACCTGGGCCGAATAATTCACCCCTCCACTTT. This codes for CAWSPPGPNNSPLHF. This chain connects TRBV30 to TRBJ1-6; D gene ambiguous. Trimming shortened V by 2 bases and J by 5 bases, and 13 bases separated the two germline ends. The CDR3 has 15 residues. Germline loops: CDR1 GTSNPN, CDR2 SVGIG (reference sequence).